Here is one TCR beta chain with its context. Its target is unknown. The sample comes from a study of response to subunit inactivated influenza vaccine. Study-level results: Few new T cells, the authors suggested, are recruited by each seasonal influenza vaccination.

Using its own MiXCR run on the RT-PCR reads, TCRdb lists one record per CDR3 protein. The table shows approximately 480,000 distinct CDR3 sequences, with approximately 9.9% occurring only once. This CDR3 region has 14 residues. Germline-derived CDR1 and CDR2 are ENHRY and SYGVKD. Trimming took 6 bases from V and 2 from J; bases not matched to a gene: 1. The sequence derives from a man aged 50 to 60 who received an inactivated influenza vaccine. V and J are TRBV10-3 and TRBJ2-1; the match to TRBD1 covers 10 bases. The sample in question was PBMCs from blood, obtained 40 to 50 days after vaccination. The CDR3 DNA follows: TGTGCCATCAGGGGGACAGGGGCCTACAATGAGCAGTTCTTC. Protein: CAIRGTGAYNEQFF.